This T cell receptor (beta chain) was retrieved from a study of T cell repertoires in cytomegalovirus infection. Study-wide background: Both CMV infection and a matching HLA type were indicated by public TCR beta signatures.

Each CDR3 protein gets one entry after TCRdb re-called the reads with MiXCR. The table has around 260,000 distinct CDR3 sequences, over 8% seen once; the top ten hold approximately 16%. The CDR3 runs to 15 residues. Germline assignment: CDR1 SGHTA and CDR2 FQGNSA. The V end was cut by 1 base, the J end by 1 base, with 9 bases between. This clonotype was counted at least ten times. As yet, its antigen is unknown. Study results and limitations: The response measured ex vivo was dominated by TCR beta clonotypes (HLA-C-restricted and CMV-specific).

Material: PBMCs. The chain is built from TRBV7-2 and TRBJ2-3; D unresolved. This TCR was sampled from a human donor in good health (CMV status not recorded). Some clones in this sample may be carry-over from other donors' samples. CDR3 region: CASSLEGDGTDTQYF. The CDR3 DNA sequence: TGTGCCAGCAGCTTAGAAGGTGATGGCACAGATACGCAGTATTTT. Filled out from reference TRBV7-2 and TRBJ2-3, the complete variable domain reads GAGVSQSPSNKVTEKGKDVELRCDPISGHTALYWYRQSLGQGLEFLIYFQGNSAPDKSGLPSDRFSAERTGGSVSTLTIQRTQQEDSAVYLCASSLEGDGTDTQYFGPGTRLTVL.